The text below deals with one T cell receptor beta chain. What it binds is unknown. In the PCR, 60 Vbeta and 13 Jbeta primers were used. Only in-frame clones appear in the TCRdb table, and some are missing; sequencing was by immunoSEQ multiplex PCR. The sample includes roughly 97,000 clones, roughly 85% of them seen just once. V was shortened by 0 bases and J by 7 bases, with 11 bases between the two germline ends. Germline-derived CDR1 and CDR2 are SGDLS and YYNGEE. The CDR3 spans 13 residues. This sample is part of a study of cytomegalovirus exposure and HLA in healthy donors. Points from the study as a whole: A missense variant in DCLRE1C was later tied to TCR beta V- and J-gene trimming.

This chain links TRBV9 with TRBJ2-7; a weak D match, TRBD2 (5 bases). The source is a man between 60 and 75 years old in good health and CMV-seropositive. What was sequenced was PBMCs. The CDR3 sequence is CASSVVGRGEQYF. The CDR3 bases are TGTGCCAGCAGCGTAGTGGGGAGAGGGGAGCAGTACTTC.